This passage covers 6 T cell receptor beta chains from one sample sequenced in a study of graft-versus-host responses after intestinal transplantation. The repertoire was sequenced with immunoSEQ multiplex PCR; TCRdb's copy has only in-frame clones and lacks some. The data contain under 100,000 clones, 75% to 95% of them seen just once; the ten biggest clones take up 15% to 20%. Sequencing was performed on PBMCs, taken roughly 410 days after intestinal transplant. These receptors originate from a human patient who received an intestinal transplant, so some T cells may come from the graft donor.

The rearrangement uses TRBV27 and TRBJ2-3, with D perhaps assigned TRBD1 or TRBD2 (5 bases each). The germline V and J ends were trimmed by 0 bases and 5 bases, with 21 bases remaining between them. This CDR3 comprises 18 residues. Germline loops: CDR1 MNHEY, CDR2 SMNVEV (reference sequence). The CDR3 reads CASSLSRGLSRVRDTQYF. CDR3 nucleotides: TGTGCCAGCAGTTTATCGAGGGGTTTGTCGAGGGTCAGAGATACGCAGTATTTT.

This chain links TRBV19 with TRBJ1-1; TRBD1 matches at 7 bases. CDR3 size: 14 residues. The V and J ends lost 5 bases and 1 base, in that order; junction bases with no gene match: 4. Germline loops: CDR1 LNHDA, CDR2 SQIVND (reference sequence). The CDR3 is CASSRQGPNTEAFF. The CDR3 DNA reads TGTGCCAGTAGTCGACAGGGCCCGAACACTGAAGCTTTCTTT. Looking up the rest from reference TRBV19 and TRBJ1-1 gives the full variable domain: DGGITQSPKYLFRKEGQNVTLSCEQNLNHDAMYWYRQDPGQGLRLIYYSQIVNDFQKGDIAEGYSVSREKKESFPLTVTSAQKNPTAFYLCASSRQGPNTEAFFGQGTRLTVV.

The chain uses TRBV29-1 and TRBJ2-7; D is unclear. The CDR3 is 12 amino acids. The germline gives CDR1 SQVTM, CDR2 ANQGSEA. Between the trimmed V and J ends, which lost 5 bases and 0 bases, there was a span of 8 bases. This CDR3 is CSVRAVSYEQYF. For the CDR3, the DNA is TGCAGCGTTAGGGCAGTCTCCTACGAGCAGTACTTC.

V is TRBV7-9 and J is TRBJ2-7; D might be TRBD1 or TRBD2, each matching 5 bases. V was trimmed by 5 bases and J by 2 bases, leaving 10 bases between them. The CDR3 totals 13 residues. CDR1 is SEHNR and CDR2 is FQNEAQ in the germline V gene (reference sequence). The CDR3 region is CASSGTVTYEQYF. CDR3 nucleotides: TGTGCCAGCAGCGGGACCGTGACCTACGAGCAGTACTTC.

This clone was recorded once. As DNA, the CDR3 is TGTGCCAGCTGTGGGGGCTACGAGCAGTACTTC. Translated: CASCGGYEQYF. V usage is TRBV28 and J usage is TRBJ2-7; possibly TRBD1 or TRBD2 for D (5 bases each). The V and J ends lost 8 bases and 3 bases respectively, with 8 bases between them. Germline V gives CDR1 MDHEN, CDR2 SYDVKM. CDR3 size: 11 residues.

The CDR3 DNA sequence: TGTGCCAGCGGGGTCCGGCCGAACACTGAAGCTTTCTTT. Amino acids: CASGVRPNTEAFF. The chain uses TRBV11-2 and TRBJ1-1; the D is unclear. The CDR3 is made up of 13 amino acids. CDR1 is SGHAT and CDR2 is FQNNGV in the germline V gene. V lost 8 bases and J lost 1, with 11 bases in between.